One and the same sample provided the 30 T cell receptor beta chains below, sequenced in a study of technical replicates of blood from several donors. Profiled with immunoSEQ multiplex PCR; TCRdb holds only in-frame clones, not every one. The profile covers some 82,000 clones, with about 93% appearing a single time and about 0.4% taken by the ten largest. Sample: T cells isolated from PBMCs. These receptors were obtained from a human donor in good health.

The chain has TRBV5-1 and TRBJ2-2; D is perhaps TRBD1 (5 bases). Germline CDR1 and CDR2: SGHRS and YFSETQ. This CDR3 is built from 14 residues. V lost 0 bases and J 4 bases, leaving 7 bases between the germline ends. The CDR3 DNA is TGCGCCAGCAGCTTGGCCAGGGTCACCGGGGAGCTGTTTTTT. This translates into CASSLARVTGELFF.

The chain has TRBV5-1 and TRBJ1-1, with D tentatively TRBD1 (5 bases). CDR3 length: 14 residues. The germline V and J ends were trimmed by 5 bases and 4 bases, with 15 bases remaining between them. Germline V gene sequence: CDR1 SGHRS, CDR2 YFSETQ. The CDR3 protein is CASSTWVDSTEAFF. The CDR3 nucleotides read TGCGCCAGCAGTACCTGGGTTGACAGCACTGAAGCTTTCTTT.

V is TRBV7-9 and J is TRBJ2-3; maybe TRBD1 (6 bases). Trimming pared 0 bases from V and 4 bases from J, leaving 11 bases between. Germline CDR1 and CDR2: SEHNR and FQNEAQ (reference sequence). The CDR3 sequence is 15 residues long. CDR3 nucleotide sequence: TGTGCCAGCAGCTTAGCCCAGGGGATGGCAGATACGCAGTATTTT. Its protein product is CASSLAQGMADTQYF.

The chain combines TRBV7-3 with TRBJ2-1, with 16 positions matching TRBD2. The J segment lost 4 bases and the V segment lost 0 bases, leaving 6 bases of the junction unmatched. The CDR3 covers 19 residues. The germline V gene encodes CDR1 SGHTA and CDR2 FQGTGA. CDR3 protein: CASSLTGTSGRALYNEQFF. The CDR3 region has the DNA TGTGCCAGCAGCTTAACTGGGACTAGCGGGAGGGCCTTGTACAATGAGCAGTTCTTC.

This sequence joins TRBV28 and TRBJ2-7; TRBD1 aligns across 10 bases. Germline V gene data show CDR1 as MDHEN and CDR2 as SYDVKM. V shed 5 bases and J 1 base; nucleotides not matched to a gene: 5. CDR3 length: 15 residues. This CDR3 is CASSPSGQGSYEQYF. The CDR3 nucleotides are TGTGCCAGCAGTCCGTCGGGACAGGGGTCCTACGAGCAGTACTTC.

The CDR3 sequence: CASSVDPRSSYEQYF. In DNA form, the CDR3 reads TGTGCCAGCAGCGTAGATCCCCGCAGCTCCTACGAGCAGTACTTC. The gene calls are TRBV9 and TRBJ2-7; D ambiguous. The CDR3 extends over 15 amino acids. V was clipped by 0 bases and J by 0 bases, with 10 bases between them. CDR1 is SGDLS, CDR2 YYNGEE, per germline.

The chain recombines TRBV5-1 with TRBJ1-1, with a possible D match to TRBD1 (5 bases). From germline, CDR1 is SGHRS and CDR2 YFSETQ. The V and J ends lost 4 bases and 4 bases respectively, with 14 bases between them. The CDR3 is 14 residues long. The CDR3 spells CASSRQGEFTEAFF. The CDR3 DNA reads as TGCGCCAGCAGCCGACAAGGGGAATTCACTGAAGCTTTCTTT.

This clone occurred once. The chain couples TRBV6-5 to TRBJ1-1; unclear D gene. Germline CDR1 and CDR2: MNHEY and SVGAGI. V lost 5 bases and J 5 bases, leaving 12 bases between the germline ends. This CDR3 region has 13 residues. CDR3 nucleotide sequence: TGTGCCAGCAGTACCCTAGCGGCGACTGAAGCTTTCTTT. Its protein is CASSTLAATEAFF.

The table lists this clone with a count of one. The chain combines TRBV11-2 with TRBJ1-5; D may be TRBD1 (6 bases). CDR3 length: 14 residues. The V gene's germline CDR1 is SGHAT and CDR2 FQNNGV. The V end was cut by 5 bases, the J end by 2 bases, with 10 bases between. In nucleotides, the CDR3 is TGTGCCAGCAGCCTAGGGGGGGGCAATCAGCCCCAGCATTTT. Protein: CASSLGGGNQPQHF.

This clone was picked up one time. The genes are TRBV10-3 and TRBJ2-7; 9 nucleotides line up with TRBD1. Trimming removed 9 bases from V and 0 bases from J; junction bases left unmatched: 6. Germline-derived CDR1 and CDR2 are ENHRY and SYGVKD. The CDR3 spans 14 residues. CDR3 DNA: TGTGCCATTCACGGGACAGGGTCCTCCTACGAGCAGTACTTC. As protein: CAIHGTGSSYEQYF.

J is TRBJ1-2 and V is TRBV6-1; 9 bases map to TRBD1. Germline values: CDR1 MNHNS, CDR2 SASEGT. Trimming removed 4 bases from V and 4 bases from J; junction bases left unmatched: 10. The length of the CDR3 is 16 residues. CDR3 in amino acids: CASSATPGDRAYGYTF. The CDR3 nucleotides are TGTGCCAGCAGTGCGACTCCCGGGGACAGGGCCTATGGCTACACCTTC.

The V call is TRBV5-5, the J call TRBJ1-3; D gene uncertain. Germline CDR1 and CDR2: SGHKS and YYEKEE (reference sequence). This CDR3 comprises 14 residues. With 4 bases removed from V and 7 bases from J, the gap between germline ends came to 15 bases. This chain's CDR3 is CASSLKPSENTIYF. The CDR3 nucleotides read TGTGCCAGCAGCCTAAAGCCAAGTGAGAACACCATATATTTT.

V and J are TRBV4-3 and TRBJ2-7; TRBD1 might be the D (5 bases). V shed 0 bases and J shed 0 bases, with 9 bases lying between them. From germline, CDR1 is LGHNA and CDR2 YSLEER. This CDR3 is 15 amino acids long. CDR3 coding DNA: TGCGCCAGCAGCCAAGATCAGGGCAGCTCCTACGAGCAGTACTTC. It translates to CASSQDQGSSYEQYF.

This clone was picked up many times. The chain joins TRBV19 to TRBJ1-4; TRBD1 is a possible D gene (6 bases). CDR1 is LNHDA and CDR2 is SQIVND in the germline V gene (reference sequence). The CDR3 is 13 residues long. Trimming shortened V by 10 bases and J by 8 bases, and 17 bases separated the two germline ends. For the CDR3, the DNA is TGTGCCACCAGGCGGGGGCGCCTCGAAAAACTGTTTTTT. Its translation: CATRRGRLEKLFF.

The chain employs TRBV7-2 and TRBJ1-1, with unresolved D. V was clipped by 4 bases and J by 2 bases, with 8 bases between them. This CDR3 comprises 13 residues. Germline V gene lookup returns CDR1 SGHTA and CDR2 FQGNSA. The CDR3 coding sequence is TGTGCCAGCAGCTCCATAGATAACACTGAAGCTTTCTTT. It codes for CASSSIDNTEAFF.

Notes on this clone: The identical CDR3 is also encoded by other nucleotide sequences in the sample. The chain uses TRBV7-9 and TRBJ2-5; the match to TRBD1 covers 7 bases. Germline CDR1 and CDR2: SEHNR and FQNEAQ (reference sequence). This CDR3 is built from 14 residues. Germline trimming cut 1 base from V and 1 base from J; bases unmatched to any gene: 0. The CDR3 sequence: CASSLDRGQETQYF. The CDR3 DNA follows: TGTGCCAGCAGCTTAGACAGGGGCCAAGAGACCCAGTACTTC.

This clone came up once. The chain is built from TRBV4-2 and TRBJ2-7; 15 nucleotides align to TRBD2. Trimming at V came to 2 bases and at J to 0 bases, leaving 8 bases not matched to a gene. CDR3 length: 19 amino acids. Looked up from germline, CDR1 is LGHNA and CDR2 is YNFKEQ. This chain's CDR3 is CASSQRTSGRASSSYEQYF. In DNA, the CDR3 is TGTGCCAGCAGCCAAAGGACTAGCGGGAGGGCCTCGAGCTCCTACGAGCAGTACTTC.

This rearrangement joins TRBV18 to TRBJ1-1, with a tentative D call TRBD1 (5 bases). V shed 5 bases and J shed 0 bases, with 10 bases lying between them. CDR1 and CDR2 from the germline V gene are KGHSH and LQKENI. This CDR3 contains 14 residues. CDR3 region: CASSSTEMNTEAFF. The CDR3 DNA is TGTGCCAGCTCATCGACAGAAATGAACACTGAAGCTTTCTTT.

This clone occurred many times. J is TRBJ1-1 and V is TRBV5-1; no definite D call. The germline V and J ends were trimmed by 4 bases and 4 bases, with 14 bases remaining between them. CDR1 SGHRS and CDR2 YFSETQ come from the germline V gene. The CDR3 has 14 amino acids. CDR3 residues: CASSPRAGSTEAFF. The CDR3 DNA is TGCGCCAGCAGCCCTCGGGCTGGGAGCACTGAAGCTTTCTTT.

The chain uses TRBV25-1 and TRBJ1-3; D remains unclear. Trimming removed 5 bases from V and 0 bases from J, with 5 bases in between. From germline, CDR1 is MGHDK and CDR2 SYGVNS. The CDR3 has 13 residues. The CDR3 DNA is TGTGCCAGCAGTTTGGCCTCTGGAAACACCATATATTTT. Encoded protein: CASSLASGNTIYF.

The chain uses TRBV9 and TRBJ2-1; no clear D gene. Germline V gene data show CDR1 as SGDLS and CDR2 as YYNGEE. V lost 0 bases and J lost 0, with 10 bases in between. This CDR3 spans 16 amino acids. CDR3 loop: CASSVGWSSSYNEQFF. CDR3 DNA: TGTGCCAGCAGCGTAGGGTGGAGCAGCTCCTACAATGAGCAGTTCTTC. The variable domain in full, completed from reference TRBV9 and TRBJ2-1, reads DSGVTQTPKHLITATGQRVTLRCSPRSGDLSVYWYQQSLDQGLQFLIQYYNGEERAKGNILERFSAQQFPDLHSELNLSSLELGDSALYFCASSVGWSSSYNEQFFGPGTRLTVL.

This clone was seen a single time. This chain links TRBV4-3 with TRBJ1-1; D is perhaps TRBD1 (5 bases). Trimming stripped 2 bases from V and 0 bases from J, with 7 bases between. In germline, CDR1 is LGHNA, CDR2 YSLEER. The CDR3 sequence is 14 residues long. CDR3 loop: CASSQQGLNTEAFF. The CDR3 DNA sequence: TGCGCCAGCAGCCAACAGGGTTTGAACACTGAAGCTTTCTTT.

The CDR3 DNA sequence: TGTGCCAGCAGCTTAGAGGGAGGGTTCGATGAAAAACTGTTTTTT. Its translation is CASSLEGGFDEKLFF. V is TRBV7-8 and J is TRBJ1-4; D is undetermined. The CDR3 runs to 15 residues. Germline V gene lookup returns CDR1 SGHVS and CDR2 FQNEAQ. The germline V and J ends were trimmed by 1 base and 6 bases, with 12 bases remaining between them.

The V gene is TRBV19, the J gene TRBJ2-1; D perhaps matches TRBD2 (6 bases). V was cut by 3 bases and J by 8 bases, with 17 bases left in between. Looked up from germline, CDR1 is LNHDA and CDR2 is SQIVND (reference sequence). The CDR3 is 15 residues long. The CDR3 region is CASSIGVVGGDEQFF. The DNA of the CDR3 is TGTGCCAGTAGTATTGGGGTGGTTGGAGGGGATGAGCAGTTCTTC.

This chain connects TRBV19 to TRBJ2-7; D is unresolved. V was cut by 3 bases and J by 1 base, with 4 bases left in between. CDR3 length: 12 residues. Germline V gives CDR1 LNHDA, CDR2 SQIVND (reference sequence). CDR3 sequence: CASSIGSYEQYF. In DNA, the CDR3 is TGTGCCAGTAGTATCGGGTCCTACGAGCAGTACTTC. Looking up the rest from reference TRBV19 and TRBJ2-7 gives the full variable domain: DGGITQSPKYLFRKEGQNVTLSCEQNLNHDAMYWYRQDPGQGLRLIYYSQIVNDFQKGDIAEGYSVSREKKESFPLTVTSAQKNPTAFYLCASSIGSYEQYFGPGTRLTVT.

The V call is TRBV5-1, the J call TRBJ2-7; TRBD2 matches at 11 bases. With 1 base clipped from V and 5 bases from J, the junction kept 11 bases outside the gene matches. CDR1 and CDR2 (germline): SGHRS, YFSETQ. CDR3 length: 17 residues. The CDR3 protein is CASSLKRLAGLGDEQYF. The CDR3, as DNA: TGCGCCAGCAGCTTGAAGAGACTAGCGGGATTAGGGGACGAGCAGTACTTC.

J is TRBJ1-4 and V is TRBV12-1. TRBV12-1 is reported as a pseudogene. The CDR3 totals 13 residues. The CDR3 spells CASSWRANEKLFF. DNA for the CDR3: TGTGCCAGCAGCTGGCGGGCTAATGAAAAACTGTTTTTT.

The CDR3 loop reads CASSGEDRVMDTEAFF. The DNA of the CDR3 is TGTGCCAGCAGTGGGGAGGACAGGGTAATGGACACTGAAGCTTTCTTT. The chain links TRBV25-1 to TRBJ1-1; 8 bases align to TRBD1. The CDR3 is 16 residues long. Trimming took 4 bases from V and 3 from J; bases not matched to a gene: 10. From germline, CDR1 is MGHDK and CDR2 SYGVNS.

The rearrangement uses TRBV27 and TRBJ2-1; D is perhaps TRBD2 (6 bases). Trimming cost V 6 bases and J 7 bases, with 10 bases left between them. The CDR3 is 12 amino acids. Germline values: CDR1 MNHEY, CDR2 SMNVEV (reference sequence). DNA of the CDR3: TGTGCCAGCAGGAGACTAGAAAATGAGCAGTTCTTC. It codes for CASRRLENEQFF.

The gene calls are TRBV6-6 and TRBJ2-3; D ambiguous. The CDR3 is made up of 16 amino acids. The germline CDR1 and CDR2 sequences are MNHNY and SVGAGI (reference sequence). The ends were cut back, 5 bases at V and 0 bases at J, with 15 bases in the middle. The DNA for the CDR3 is TGTGCCAGCAGTAGCTATGATTCTACTAGCACAGATACGCAGTATTTT. As protein: CASSSYDSTSTDTQYF.